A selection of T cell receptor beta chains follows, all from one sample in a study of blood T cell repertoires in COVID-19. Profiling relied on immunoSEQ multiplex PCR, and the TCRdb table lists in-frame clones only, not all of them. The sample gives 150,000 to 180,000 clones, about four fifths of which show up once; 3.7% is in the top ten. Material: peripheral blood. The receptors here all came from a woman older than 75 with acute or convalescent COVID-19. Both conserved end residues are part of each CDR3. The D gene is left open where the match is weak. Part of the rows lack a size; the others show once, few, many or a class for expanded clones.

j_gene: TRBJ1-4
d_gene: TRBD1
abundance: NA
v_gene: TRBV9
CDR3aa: CASSIGTGVATNEKLFF
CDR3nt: TGTGCCAGCAGCATCGGGACAGGGGTCGCAACTAATGAAAAACTGTTTTTT

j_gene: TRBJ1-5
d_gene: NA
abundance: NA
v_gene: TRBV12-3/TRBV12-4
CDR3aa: CASSLRGHQPQHF
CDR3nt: TGTGCCAGCAGTTTACGAGGTCATCAGCCCCAGCATTTT

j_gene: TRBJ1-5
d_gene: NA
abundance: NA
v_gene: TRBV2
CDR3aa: CASRDGNQPQHF
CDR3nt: TGTGCGTCGAGGGATGGCAATCAGCCCCAGCATTTT

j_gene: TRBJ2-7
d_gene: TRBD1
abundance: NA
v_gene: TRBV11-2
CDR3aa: CASSFPGTGVHEQYF
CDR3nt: TGTGCCAGCAGCTTCCCCGGGACAGGGGTCCACGAGCAGTACTTC

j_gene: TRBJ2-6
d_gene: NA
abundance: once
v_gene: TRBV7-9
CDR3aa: CASSSFSGANVLTF
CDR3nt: TGTGCCAGCAGCTCTTTCTCTGGGGCCAACGTCCTGACTTTC

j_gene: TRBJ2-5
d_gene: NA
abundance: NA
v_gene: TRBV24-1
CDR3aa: CATSDSRAGTHQETQYF
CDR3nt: TGTGCCACCAGTGATTCCCGGGCGGGAACACACCAAGAGACCCAGTACTTC

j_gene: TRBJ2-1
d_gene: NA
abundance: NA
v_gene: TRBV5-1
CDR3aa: CASSLPGAGNNEQFF
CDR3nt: TGCGCCAGCAGCTTGCCGGGAGCGGGTAACAATGAGCAGTTCTTC

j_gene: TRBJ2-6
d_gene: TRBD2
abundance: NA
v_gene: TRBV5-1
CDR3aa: CASSFGLGVSGANVLTF
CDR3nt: TGCGCCAGCAGCTTCGGACTAGGAGTCTCTGGGGCCAACGTCCTGACTTTC

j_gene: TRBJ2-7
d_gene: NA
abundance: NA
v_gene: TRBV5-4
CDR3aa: CASSFSGYEQYF
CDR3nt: TGTGCCAGCAGCTTCTCGGGTTACGAGCAGTACTTC

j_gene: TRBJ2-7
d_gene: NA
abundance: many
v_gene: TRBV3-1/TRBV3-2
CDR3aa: CASSLYYEQYF
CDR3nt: TGTGCCAGCAGCCTGTACTACGAGCAGTACTTC

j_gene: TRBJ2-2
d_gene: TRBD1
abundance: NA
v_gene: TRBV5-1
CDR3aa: CASSQGQTGVDTGELFF
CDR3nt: TGCGCCAGCAGCCAAGGGCAGACAGGGGTTGACACCGGGGAGCTGTTTTTT

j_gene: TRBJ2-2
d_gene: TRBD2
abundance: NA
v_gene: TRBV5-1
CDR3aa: CASRLAGNANTGELFF
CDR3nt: TGCGCCAGCAGACTAGCGGGGAACGCGAACACCGGGGAGCTGTTTTTT

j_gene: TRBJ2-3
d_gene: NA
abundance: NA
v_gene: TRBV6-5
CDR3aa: CASSRQTGRTDTQYF
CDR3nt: TGTGCCAGCAGTAGACAAACAGGGCGCACAGATACGCAGTATTTT

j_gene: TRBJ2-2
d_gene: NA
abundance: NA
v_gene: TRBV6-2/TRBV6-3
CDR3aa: CASSYPTAGTGELFF
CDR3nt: TGTGCCAGCAGTTACCCGACTGCAGGGACCGGGGAGCTGTTTTTT

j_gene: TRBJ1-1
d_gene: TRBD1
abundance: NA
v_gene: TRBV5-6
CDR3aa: CASSLDRGMNTEAFF
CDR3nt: TGTGCCAGCAGCTTGGACAGGGGTATGAACACTGAAGCTTTCTTT

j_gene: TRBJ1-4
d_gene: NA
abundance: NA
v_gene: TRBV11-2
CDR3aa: CASSPLTWATNEKLFF
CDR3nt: TGTGCCAGCAGCCCTCTGACTTGGGCAACTAATGAAAAACTGTTTTTT

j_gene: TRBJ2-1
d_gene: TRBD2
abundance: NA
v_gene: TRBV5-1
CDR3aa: CASSLAHQALAGGLSYNEQFF
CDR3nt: TGCGCCAGCAGCTTGGCCCATCAGGCTCTAGCGGGGGGGCTCTCCTACAATGAGCAGTTCTTC

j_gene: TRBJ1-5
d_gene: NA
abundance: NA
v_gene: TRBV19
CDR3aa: CASTGNGLAPQHF
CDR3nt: TGTGCCAGTACGGGGAACGGACTCGCGCCCCAGCATTTT

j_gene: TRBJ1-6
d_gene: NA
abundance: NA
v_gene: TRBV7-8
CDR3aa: CASSPGHGYSPLHF
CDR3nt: TGTGCCAGCAGCCCGGGACACGGATATTCACCCCTCCACTTT

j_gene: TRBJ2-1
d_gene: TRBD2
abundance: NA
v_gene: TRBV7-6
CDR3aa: CASSLYGGGVDEQFF
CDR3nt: TGTGCCAGCAGCTTATACGGCGGGGGGGTTGATGAGCAGTTCTTC

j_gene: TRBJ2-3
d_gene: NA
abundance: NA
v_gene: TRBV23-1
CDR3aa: CASSQSSRDLADTQYF
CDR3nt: TGCGCCAGCAGTCAATCGAGCAGGGATCTGGCAGATACGCAGTATTTT

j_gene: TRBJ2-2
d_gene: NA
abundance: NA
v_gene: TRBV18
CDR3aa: CASSPPSVSDTGELFF
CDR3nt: TGTGCCAGCTCACCACCGTCTGTATCGGACACCGGGGAGCTGTTTTTT

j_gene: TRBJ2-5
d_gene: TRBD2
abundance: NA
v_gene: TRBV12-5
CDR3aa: CASGPREWGGTQYF
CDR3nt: TGTGCTAGTGGTCCCCGTGAGTGGGGGGGGACCCAGTACTTC

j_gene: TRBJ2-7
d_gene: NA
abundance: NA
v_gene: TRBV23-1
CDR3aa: CASSQSRGSLGEEQYF
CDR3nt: TGCGCCAGCAGTCAATCGCGCGGCAGCTTAGGTGAGGAGCAGTACTTC

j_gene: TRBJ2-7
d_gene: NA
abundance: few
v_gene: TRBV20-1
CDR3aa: CSANQGHEQYF
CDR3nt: TGCAGTGCCAACCAGGGTCACGAGCAGTACTTC

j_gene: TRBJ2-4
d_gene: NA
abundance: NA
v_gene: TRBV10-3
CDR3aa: CAIREGVAKNIQYF
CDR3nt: TGTGCCATCCGAGAAGGGGTAGCCAAAAACATTCAGTACTTC

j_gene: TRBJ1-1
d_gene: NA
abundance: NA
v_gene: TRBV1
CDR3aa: CTSSHERENTEAFF
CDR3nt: TGCACCAGCAGCCATGAGCGGGAGAACACTGAAGCTTTCTTT

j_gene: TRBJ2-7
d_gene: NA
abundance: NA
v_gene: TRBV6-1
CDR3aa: CASSEILAREQYF
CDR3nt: TGTGCCAGCAGTGAAATTCTAGCTCGCGAGCAGTACTTC

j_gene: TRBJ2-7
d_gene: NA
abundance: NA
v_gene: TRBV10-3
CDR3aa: CAIRGSNYEQYF
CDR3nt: TGTGCCATCAGGGGGAGCAACTACGAGCAGTACTTC

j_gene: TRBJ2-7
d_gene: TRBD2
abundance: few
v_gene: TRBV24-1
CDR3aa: CATKKLAVYEQYF
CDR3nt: TGTGCCACGAAAAAACTAGCGGTCTACGAGCAGTACTTC

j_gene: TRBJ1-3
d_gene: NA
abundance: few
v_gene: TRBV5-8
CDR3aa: CAKDTVLDAGGNTIYF
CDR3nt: TGTGCCAAGGACACGGTATTGGATGCGGGAGGAAACACCATATATTTT

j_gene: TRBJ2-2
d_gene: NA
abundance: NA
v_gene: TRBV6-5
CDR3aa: CASYEGGGTGELFF
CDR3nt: TGTGCCAGCTACGAAGGGGGTGGAACCGGGGAGCTGTTTTTT

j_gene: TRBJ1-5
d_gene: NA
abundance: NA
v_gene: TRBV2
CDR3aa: CASSELEENQPQHF
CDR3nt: TGTGCCAGCAGTGAACTGGAGGAAAATCAGCCCCAGCATTTT

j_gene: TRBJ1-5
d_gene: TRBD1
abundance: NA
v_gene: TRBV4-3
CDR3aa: CASSLGTTGVQPQHF
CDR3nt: TGCGCCAGCAGCCTGGGGACCACAGGGGTTCAGCCCCAGCATTTT

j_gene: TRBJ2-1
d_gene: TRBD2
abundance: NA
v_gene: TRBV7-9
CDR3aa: CASSRGLAGANEQFF
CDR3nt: TGTGCCAGCAGCCGCGGACTAGCGGGGGCAAATGAGCAGTTCTTC

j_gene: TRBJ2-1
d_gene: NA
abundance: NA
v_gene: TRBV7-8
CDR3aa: CASSLRTIGQNYNEQFF
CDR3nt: TGTGCCAGCAGCCTAAGGACTATCGGTCAAAACTACAATGAGCAGTTCTTC

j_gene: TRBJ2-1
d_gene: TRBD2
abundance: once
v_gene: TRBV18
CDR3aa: CASSLIAGEYNEQFF
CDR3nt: TGTGCCAGCTCACTCATAGCGGGAGAATACAATGAGCAGTTCTTC

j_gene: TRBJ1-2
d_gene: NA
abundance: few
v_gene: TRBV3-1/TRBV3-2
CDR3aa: CASSQHITGSNYGYTF
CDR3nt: TGTGCCAGCAGCCAGCATATAACAGGGTCAAACTATGGCTACACCTTC

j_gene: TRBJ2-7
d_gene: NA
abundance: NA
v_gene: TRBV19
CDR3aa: CASSMSTPGSYEQYF
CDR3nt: TGTGCCAGTAGTATGTCTACACCGGGGTCCTACGAGCAGTACTTC

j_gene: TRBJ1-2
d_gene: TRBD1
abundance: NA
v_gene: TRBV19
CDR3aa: CASSPRTGPVYGYTF
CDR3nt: TGTGCCAGTAGTCCGAGGACAGGACCCGTCTATGGCTACACCTTC

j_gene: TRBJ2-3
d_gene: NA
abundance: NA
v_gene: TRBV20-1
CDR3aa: CSASSRGYSLNTQYF
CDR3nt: TGCAGTGCTAGTAGCCGGGGGTACTCTCTCAATACGCAGTATTTT

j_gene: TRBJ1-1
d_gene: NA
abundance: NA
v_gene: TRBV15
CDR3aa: CATSRSRGFGQEYSEAFF
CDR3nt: TGTGCCACCAGCAGGAGTAGGGGGTTTGGGCAGGAATACTCTGAAGCTTTCTTT

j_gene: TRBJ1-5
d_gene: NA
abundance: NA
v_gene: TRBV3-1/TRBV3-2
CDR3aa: CASSQSFRNNQPQHF
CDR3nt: TGTGCCAGCAGCCAATCCTTCAGGAACAATCAGCCCCAGCATTTT